This TCR beta chain was retrieved from a study of CD8 T cells in Susac syndrome. This clonotype was recorded only once. The RNA input was about 0.45 to 1 ug, and it was reverse transcribed with random hexamers. Each CDR3 protein gets one entry after TCRdb re-called the immunoSEQ multiplex PCR reads with MiXCR. The data contain about 430,000 distinct CDR3 sequences, approximately 85% of them singletons. In blood CD8+ and CD4+ T cells, TCR beta underwent sequencing. The origin of this receptor is a human donor with multiple sclerosis. Source material: CD8+ T cells from PBMCs.

This CDR3 is CASSLPPAGLVETQYF. In DNA form, the CDR3 reads TGTGCCAGCAGCTTACCCCCCGCGGGACTAGTAGAGACCCAGTACTTC. The chain recombines TRBV7-9 with TRBJ2-5; the match to TRBD2 covers 8 bases. Unmatched junction bases numbered 9, after V lost 2 bases and J lost 4 bases. Looked up from germline, CDR1 is SEHNR and CDR2 is FQNEAQ (reference sequence). The CDR3 runs 16 residues. Variable domain in full (rest from reference TRBV7-9 and TRBJ2-5): DTGVSQNPRHKITKRGQNVTFRCDPISEHNRLYWYRQTLGQGPEFLTYFQNEAQLEKSRLLSDRFSAERPKGSFSTLEIQRTEQGDSAMYLCASSLPPAGLVETQYFGPGTRLLVL.